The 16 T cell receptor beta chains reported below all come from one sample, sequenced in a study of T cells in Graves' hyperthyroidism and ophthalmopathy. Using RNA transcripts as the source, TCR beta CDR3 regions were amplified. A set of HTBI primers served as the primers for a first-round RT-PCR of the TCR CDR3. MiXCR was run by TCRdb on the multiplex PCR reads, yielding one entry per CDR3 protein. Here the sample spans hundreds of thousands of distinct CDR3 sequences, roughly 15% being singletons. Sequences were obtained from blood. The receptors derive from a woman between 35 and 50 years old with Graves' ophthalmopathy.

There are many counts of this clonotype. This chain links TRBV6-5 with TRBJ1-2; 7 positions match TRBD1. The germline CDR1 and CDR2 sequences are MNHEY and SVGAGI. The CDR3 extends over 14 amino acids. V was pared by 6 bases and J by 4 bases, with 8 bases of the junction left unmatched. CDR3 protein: CASRLGQTGYGYTF. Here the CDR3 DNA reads TGTGCCAGCAGATTGGGACAGACAGGCTATGGCTACACCTTC.

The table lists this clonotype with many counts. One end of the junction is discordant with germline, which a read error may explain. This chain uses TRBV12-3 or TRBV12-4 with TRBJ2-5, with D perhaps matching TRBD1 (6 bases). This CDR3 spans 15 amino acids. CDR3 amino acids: CASSFNRVEQGTQYF. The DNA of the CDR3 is TGTGCCAGCAGTTTCAACAGGGTGGAGCAAGGGACCCAGTACTTC.

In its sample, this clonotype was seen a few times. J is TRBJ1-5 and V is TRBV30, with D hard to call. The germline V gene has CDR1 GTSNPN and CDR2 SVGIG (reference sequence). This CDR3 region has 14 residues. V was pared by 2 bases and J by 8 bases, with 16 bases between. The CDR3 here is CAWSSMGFGKPQHF. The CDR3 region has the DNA TGTGCCTGGAGTTCGATGGGTTTCGGGAAGCCCCAGCATTTT.

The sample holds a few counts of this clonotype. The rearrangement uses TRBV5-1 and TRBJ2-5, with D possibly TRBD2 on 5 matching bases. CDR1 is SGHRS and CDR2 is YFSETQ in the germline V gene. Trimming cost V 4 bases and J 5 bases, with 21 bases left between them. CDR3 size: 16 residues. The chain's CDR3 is CASSLGVGGGGETQYF. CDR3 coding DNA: TGCGCCAGCAGCCTGGGAGTCGGTGGTGGTGGGGAGACCCAGTACTTC.

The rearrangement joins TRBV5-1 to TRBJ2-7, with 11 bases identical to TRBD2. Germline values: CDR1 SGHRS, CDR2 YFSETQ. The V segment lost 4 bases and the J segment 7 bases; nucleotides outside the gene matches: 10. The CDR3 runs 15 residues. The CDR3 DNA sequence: TGCGCCAGCAGCCCAAGGGGACTAGCGGTACAGGAGCAGTACTTC. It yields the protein CASSPRGLAVQEQYF.

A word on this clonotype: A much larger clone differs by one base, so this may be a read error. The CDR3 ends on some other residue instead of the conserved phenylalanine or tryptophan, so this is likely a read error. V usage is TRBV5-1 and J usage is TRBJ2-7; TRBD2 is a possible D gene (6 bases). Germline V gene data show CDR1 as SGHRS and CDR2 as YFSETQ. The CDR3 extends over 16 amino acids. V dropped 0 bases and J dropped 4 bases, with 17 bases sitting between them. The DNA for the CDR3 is TGCGCCAGCAGCTTGGTTACGGGCCGCGGGGCTTACGAGCAGTACCTC. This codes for CASSLVTGRGAYEQYL.

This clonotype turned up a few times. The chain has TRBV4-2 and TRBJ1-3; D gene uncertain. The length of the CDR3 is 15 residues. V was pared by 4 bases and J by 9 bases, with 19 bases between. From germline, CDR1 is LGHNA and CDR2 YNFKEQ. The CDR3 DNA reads TGTGCCAGCAGCCCAGATCCTGGACGTGGTGGCACCATATATTTT. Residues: CASSPDPGRGGTIYF.

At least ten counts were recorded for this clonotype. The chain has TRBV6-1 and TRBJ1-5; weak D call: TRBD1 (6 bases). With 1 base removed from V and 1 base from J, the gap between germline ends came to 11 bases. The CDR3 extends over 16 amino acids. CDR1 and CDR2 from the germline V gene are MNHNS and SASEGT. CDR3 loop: CASSEVLTGSNQPQHF. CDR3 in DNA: TGTGCCAGCAGTGAAGTCCTCACAGGGAGCAATCAGCCCCAGCATTTT.

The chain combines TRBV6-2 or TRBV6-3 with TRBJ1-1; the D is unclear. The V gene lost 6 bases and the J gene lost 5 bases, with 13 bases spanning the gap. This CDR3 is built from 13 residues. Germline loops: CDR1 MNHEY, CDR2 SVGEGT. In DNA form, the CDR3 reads TGTGCCAGCAGGGTCCAGAGAGGGACTGAAGCTTTCTTT. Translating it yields CASRVQRGTEAFF.

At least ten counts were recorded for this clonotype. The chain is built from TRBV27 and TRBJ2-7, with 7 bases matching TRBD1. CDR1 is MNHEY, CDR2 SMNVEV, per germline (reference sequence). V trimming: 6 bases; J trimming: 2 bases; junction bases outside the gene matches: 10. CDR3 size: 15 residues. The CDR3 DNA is TGTGCCAGCAGCCGAACTGCGACAGGGACCTACGAGCAGTACTTC. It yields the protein CASSRTATGTYEQYF.

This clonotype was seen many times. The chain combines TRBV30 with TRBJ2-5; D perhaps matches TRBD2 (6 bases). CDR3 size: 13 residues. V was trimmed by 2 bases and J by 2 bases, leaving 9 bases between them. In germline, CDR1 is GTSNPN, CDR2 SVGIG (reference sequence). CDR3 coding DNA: TGTGCCTGGAGTTGGGGGAGGCAAGAGACCCAGTACTTC. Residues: CAWSWGRQETQYF.

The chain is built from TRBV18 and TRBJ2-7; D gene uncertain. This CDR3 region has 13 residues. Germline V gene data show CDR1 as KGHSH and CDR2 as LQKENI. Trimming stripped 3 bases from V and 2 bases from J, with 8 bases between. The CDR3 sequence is CASSPARTYEQYF. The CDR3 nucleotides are TGTGCCAGCTCACCGGCCAGAACCTACGAGCAGTACTTC.

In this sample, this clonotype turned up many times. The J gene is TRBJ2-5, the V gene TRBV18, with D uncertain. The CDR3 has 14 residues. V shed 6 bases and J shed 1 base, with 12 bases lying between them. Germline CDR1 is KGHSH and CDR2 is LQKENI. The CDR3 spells CASSPPLTQETQYF. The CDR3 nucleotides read TGTGCCAGCTCCCCTCCGCTAACCCAAGAGACCCAGTACTTC.

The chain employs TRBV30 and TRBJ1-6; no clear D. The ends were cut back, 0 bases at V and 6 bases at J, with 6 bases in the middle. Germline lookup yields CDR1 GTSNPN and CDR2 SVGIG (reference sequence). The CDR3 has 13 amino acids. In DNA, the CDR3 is TGTGCCTGGAGTGTAGCGGGTAATTCACCCCTCCACTTT. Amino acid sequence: CAWSVAGNSPLHF.

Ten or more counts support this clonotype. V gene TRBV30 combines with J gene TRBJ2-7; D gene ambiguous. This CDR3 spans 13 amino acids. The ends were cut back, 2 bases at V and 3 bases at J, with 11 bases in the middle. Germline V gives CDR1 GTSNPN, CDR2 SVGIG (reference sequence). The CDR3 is CAWSTHPNYEQYF. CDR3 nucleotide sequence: TGTGCCTGGAGTACTCACCCCAACTACGAGCAGTACTTC.

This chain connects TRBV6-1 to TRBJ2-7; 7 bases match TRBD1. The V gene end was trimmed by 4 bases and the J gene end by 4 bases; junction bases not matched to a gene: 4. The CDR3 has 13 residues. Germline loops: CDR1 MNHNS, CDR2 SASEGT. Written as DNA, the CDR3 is TGTGCCAGCAGTGGACAGGGAAAATACGAGCAGTACTTC. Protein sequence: CASSGQGKYEQYF.